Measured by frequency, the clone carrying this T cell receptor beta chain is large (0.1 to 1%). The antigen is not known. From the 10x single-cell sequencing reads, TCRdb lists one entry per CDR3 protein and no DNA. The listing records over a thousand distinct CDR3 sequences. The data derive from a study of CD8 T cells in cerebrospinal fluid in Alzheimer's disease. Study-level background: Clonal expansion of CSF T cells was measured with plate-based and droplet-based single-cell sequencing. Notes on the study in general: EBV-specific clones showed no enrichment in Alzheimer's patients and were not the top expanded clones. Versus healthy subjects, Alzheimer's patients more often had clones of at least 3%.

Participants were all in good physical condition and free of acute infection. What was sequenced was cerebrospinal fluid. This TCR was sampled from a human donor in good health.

CDR3 loop: CASSQSRALIARSEQFF. The chain links TRBV5-1 to TRBJ2-1; TCRdb calls TRBD2, which cannot be checked without DNA. There are 17 residues in the CDR3. CDR1 is SGHRS and CDR2 is YFSETQ in the germline V gene.